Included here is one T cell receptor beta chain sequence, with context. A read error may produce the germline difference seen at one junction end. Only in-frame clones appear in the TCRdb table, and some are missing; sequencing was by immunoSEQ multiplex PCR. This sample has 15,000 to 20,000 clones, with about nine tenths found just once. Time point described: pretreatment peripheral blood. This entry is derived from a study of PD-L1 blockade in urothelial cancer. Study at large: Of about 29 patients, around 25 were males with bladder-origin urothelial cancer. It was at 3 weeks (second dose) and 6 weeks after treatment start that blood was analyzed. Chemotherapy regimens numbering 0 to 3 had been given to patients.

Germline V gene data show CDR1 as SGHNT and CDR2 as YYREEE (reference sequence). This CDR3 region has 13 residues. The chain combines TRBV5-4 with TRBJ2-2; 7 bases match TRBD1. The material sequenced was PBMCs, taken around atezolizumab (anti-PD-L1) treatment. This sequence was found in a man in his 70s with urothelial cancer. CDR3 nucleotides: TGTGCCAGCAGTTTGGACAGGCCCGGGGAGCTGTTTTTT. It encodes CASSLDRPGELFF.